One and the same sample provided the 16 T cell receptor beta chains below, sequenced in a study of blood T cell repertoires in COVID-19. Sequencing used immunoSEQ multiplex PCR; TCRdb keeps in-frame clones, though not all of them. The data hold roughly 31,000 clones, with roughly nine tenths observed a single time. Sequences were obtained from peripheral blood. Source of these receptors: a man in his sixties with acute or convalescent COVID-19.

This chain uses TRBV27 with TRBJ1-1, with a tentative D call TRBD1 (6 bases). With 8 bases removed from V and 5 bases from J, the gap between germline ends came to 9 bases. This CDR3 comprises 11 residues. Germline V gene sequence: CDR1 MNHEY, CDR2 SMNVEV (reference sequence). As DNA, the CDR3 is TGTGCCAGCCCAGGGGTAACTGAAGCTTTCTTT. Amino acids: CASPGVTEAFF.

The rearrangement links TRBV5-1 to TRBJ1-2; no reliable D call. Per the germline V gene, CDR1 is SGHRS and CDR2 is YFSETQ. This CDR3 comprises 14 residues. V lost 0 bases and J 4 bases, leaving 10 bases between the germline ends. CDR3 DNA sequence: TGCGCCAGCAGCTTGGACTCAGCGAGCTATGGCTACACCTTC. It codes for CASSLDSASYGYTF.

The V call is TRBV11-2, the J call TRBJ1-1; perhaps TRBD1 as D (6 bases). CDR3 length equals 17 residues. V shed 1 base and J shed 7 bases, with 22 bases lying between them. CDR1 is SGHAT, CDR2 FQNNGV, per germline. CDR3 DNA sequence: TGTGCCAGCAGCTTAGTGACAGGAAAACTGTCGATCTTTGAAGCTTTCTTT. Its translation is CASSLVTGKLSIFEAFF.

This clone occurred once. This chain uses TRBV7-6 with TRBJ1-1, with 9 bases lining up with TRBD1. The CDR3 consists of 14 residues. V lost 6 bases, J lost 3 bases, and 5 bases stayed unmatched. Germline V gene data show CDR1 as SGHVS and CDR2 as FNYEAQ. The CDR3 region is CASSTGGLDTEAFF. The CDR3 nucleotides read TGTGCCAGCAGTACAGGGGGCCTCGACACTGAAGCTTTCTTT.

The chain employs TRBV29-1 and TRBJ2-7, with 9 bases that match TRBD1. CDR1 is SQVTM and CDR2 is ANQGSEA in the germline V gene. V shed 6 bases and J 4 bases; nucleotides not matched to a gene: 7. This CDR3 is built from 13 residues. CDR3 residues: CSVRAGQGYEQYF. The CDR3 DNA reads as TGCAGCGTCCGAGCCGGACAGGGGTACGAGCAGTACTTC.

The chain combines TRBV27 with TRBJ2-1; 10 bases match TRBD1. The CDR3 has 14 amino acids. Germline-derived CDR1 and CDR2 are MNHEY and SMNVEV (reference sequence). V gave up 6 bases and J gave up 4 bases; unmatched junction bases: 3. The CDR3 spells CASRDRGPYNEQFF. CDR3 nucleotide sequence: TGTGCCAGCAGAGACAGGGGGCCGTACAATGAGCAGTTCTTC.

V gene TRBV5-1 combines with J gene TRBJ1-2; 8 positions agree with TRBD1. The J segment lost 6 bases and the V segment lost 1 base, leaving 11 bases of the junction unmatched. CDR1 and CDR2 from the germline V gene are SGHRS and YFSETQ. This CDR3 is built from 16 residues. The CDR3 loop is CASSLSPQGAMDGYTF. The DNA for the CDR3 is TGCGCCAGCAGCTTGTCTCCCCAGGGGGCAATGGATGGCTACACCTTC.

The V and J genes are TRBV18 and TRBJ1-1; unclear D gene. This CDR3 comprises 19 residues. CDR1 is KGHSH and CDR2 is LQKENI in the germline V gene. Trimming pared 2 bases from V and 3 bases from J, leaving 25 bases between. The CDR3 spells CASSPGLGVARARDTEAFF. Written as DNA, the CDR3 is TGTGCCAGCTCACCAGGGTTAGGCGTGGCACGCGCGAGGGACACTGAAGCTTTCTTT.

This clone showed up just a few times. V and J are TRBV15 and TRBJ1-4, with TRBD1 identical over 10 bases. The junction had 1 base not matched to a gene; V was cut back by 3 bases and J by 6 bases. The germline CDR1 and CDR2 sequences are LNHNV and YYDKDF (reference sequence). The CDR3 consists of 14 residues. CDR3 bases: TGTGCCACCAGCAGGGACAGGGGGGATGAAAAACTGTTTTTT. Translation: CATSRDRGDEKLFF.

The V call is TRBV10-3, the J call TRBJ2-3, with D possibly matching TRBD1 (6 bases). V dropped 4 bases and J dropped 2 bases, with 19 bases sitting between them. This CDR3 region has 17 residues. Germline V CDR1 and CDR2: ENHRY, SYGVKD. The CDR3 loop reads CAISATSNRDPTDTQYF. DNA for the CDR3: TGTGCCATCAGTGCTACTTCCAACAGGGACCCCACAGATACGCAGTATTTT.

The CDR3 nucleotides are TGTGCCAGCTCACCCCCGACAGGTTTCTCTGGGGCCAACGTCCTGACTTTC. Protein sequence: CASSPPTGFSGANVLTF. The V call is TRBV18, the J call TRBJ2-6; tentative D call: TRBD1 (6 bases). The CDR3 sequence is 17 residues long. Germline CDR1 reads KGHSH; CDR2 reads LQKENI. Between the trimmed V and J ends, which lost 3 bases and 0 bases, there was a span of 12 bases.

This chain's CDR3 is CASSPTAGGNTEAFF. The DNA of the CDR3 is TGTGCCAGCTCACCCACGGCAGGGGGAAACACTGAAGCTTTCTTT. The rearrangement uses TRBV18 and TRBJ1-1; 7 bases align to TRBD1. Germline CDR1 KGHSH, CDR2 LQKENI. The CDR3 covers 15 residues. The ends lost 3 bases at V and 2 bases at J; junction bases unmatched: 6.

This clone came up once. CDR3 sequence: CASSPVQGTNYGYTF. The CDR3 region has the DNA TGTGCCAGCTCACCAGTTCAGGGGACTAACTATGGCTACACCTTC. This chain joins TRBV18 and TRBJ1-2; a weak D match, TRBD1 (6 bases). V lost 2 bases, J lost 0 bases, and 10 bases lay in between. CDR3 length: 15 residues. Germline values: CDR1 KGHSH, CDR2 LQKENI.

The chain uses TRBV27 and TRBJ1-2, with D maybe TRBD1 (6 bases). Germline loops: CDR1 MNHEY, CDR2 SMNVEV (reference sequence). V was cut by 4 bases and J by 0 bases, with 12 bases left in between. The CDR3 has 15 amino acids. The CDR3 loop reads CASSSGQRANYGYTF. CDR3 nucleotides: TGTGCCAGCAGTTCTGGACAGCGAGCTAACTATGGCTACACCTTC.

The V gene is TRBV23-1, the J gene TRBJ2-7, with TRBD2 as a possible D gene (5 bases). TRBV23-1 is labeled an ORF, and its function is uncertain. The germline V and J ends were trimmed by 0 bases and 5 bases, with 14 bases remaining between them. This CDR3 has 15 residues. Here the CDR3 DNA reads TGCGCCAGCAGTCAATCGAATCTGGGAGATGACGAGCAGTACTTC. Protein sequence: CASSQSNLGDDEQYF.

The J gene is TRBJ2-3, the V gene TRBV24-1; D may be TRBD2 (6 bases). Trimming removed 9 bases at V and 2 bases at J, with 14 bases between. Germline V gene lookup returns CDR1 KGHDR and CDR2 SFDVKD. The CDR3 sequence is 14 residues long. The CDR3 DNA reads as TGTGCCACCGAGACTAGTTCGTCCACAGATACGCAGTATTTT. It is translated as CATETSSSTDTQYF.